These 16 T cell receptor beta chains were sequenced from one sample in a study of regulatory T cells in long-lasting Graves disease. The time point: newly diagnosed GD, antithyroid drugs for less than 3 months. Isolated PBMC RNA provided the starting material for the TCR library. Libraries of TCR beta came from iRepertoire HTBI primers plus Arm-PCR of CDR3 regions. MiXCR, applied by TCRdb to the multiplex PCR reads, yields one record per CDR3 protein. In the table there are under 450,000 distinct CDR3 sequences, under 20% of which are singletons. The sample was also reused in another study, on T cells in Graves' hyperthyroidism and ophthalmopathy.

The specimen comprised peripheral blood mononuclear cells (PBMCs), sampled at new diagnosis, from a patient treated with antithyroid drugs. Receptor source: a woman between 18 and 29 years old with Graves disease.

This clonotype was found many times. This chain's CDR3 is CASSPPNGYSPLHF. The CDR3 nucleotides are TGTGCCAGCTCACCACCTAACGGGTATTCACCCCTCCACTTT. V gene TRBV18 combines with J gene TRBJ1-6; D call uncertain. CDR1 is KGHSH and CDR2 is LQKENI in the germline V gene. The V end was cut by 0 bases, the J end by 8 bases, with 8 bases between. This CDR3 comprises 14 residues. The variable domain in full, with the rest retrieved from reference TRBV18 and TRBJ1-6, is NAGVMQNPRHLVRRRGQEARLRCSPMKGHSHVYWYRQLPEEGLKFMVYLQKENIIDESGMPKERFSAEFPKEGPSILRIQQVVRGDSAAYFCASSPPNGYSPLHFGNGTRLTVT.

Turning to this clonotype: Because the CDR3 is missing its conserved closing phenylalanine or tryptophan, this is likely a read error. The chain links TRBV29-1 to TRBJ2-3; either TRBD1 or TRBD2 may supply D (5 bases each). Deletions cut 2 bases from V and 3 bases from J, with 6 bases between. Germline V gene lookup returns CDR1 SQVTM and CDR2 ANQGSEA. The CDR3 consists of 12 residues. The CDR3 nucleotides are TGCAGCGTTGAATGGGGGACAGATACGCAGTATTCT. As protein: CSVEWGTDTQYS.

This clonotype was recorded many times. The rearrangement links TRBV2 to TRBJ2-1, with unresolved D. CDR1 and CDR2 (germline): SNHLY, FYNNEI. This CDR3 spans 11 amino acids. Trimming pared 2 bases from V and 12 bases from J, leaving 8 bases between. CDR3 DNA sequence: TGTGCCAGCAGTGAATTCGTGGGGCAGTTCTTC. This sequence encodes CASSEFVGQFF.

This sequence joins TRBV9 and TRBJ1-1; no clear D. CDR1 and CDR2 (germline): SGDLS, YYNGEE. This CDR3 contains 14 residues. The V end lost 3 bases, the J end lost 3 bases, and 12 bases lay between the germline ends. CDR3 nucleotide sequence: TGTGCCAGCAGCGACCCCGGGAACTACACTGAAGCTTTCTTT. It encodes CASSDPGNYTEAFF. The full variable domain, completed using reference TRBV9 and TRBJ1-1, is DSGVTQTPKHLITATGQRVTLRCSPRSGDLSVYWYQQSLDQGLQFLIQYYNGEERAKGNILERFSAQQFPDLHSELNLSSLELGDSALYFCASSDPGNYTEAFFGQGTRLTVV.

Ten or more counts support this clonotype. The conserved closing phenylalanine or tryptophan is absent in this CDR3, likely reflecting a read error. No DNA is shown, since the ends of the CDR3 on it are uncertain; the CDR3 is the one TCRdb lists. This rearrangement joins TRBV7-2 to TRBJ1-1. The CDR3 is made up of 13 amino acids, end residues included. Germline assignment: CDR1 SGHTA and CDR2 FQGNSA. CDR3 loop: CASSLSLVTGLET.

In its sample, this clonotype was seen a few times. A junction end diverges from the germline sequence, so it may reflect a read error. CDR3 in amino acids: CGAPQREFEQYF. Here the CDR3 DNA reads TGCGGTGCTCCTCAACGAGAATTCGAGCAGTACTTC. The rearrangement uses TRBV20-1 and TRBJ2-7; D ambiguous. Germline assignment: CDR1 DFQATT and CDR2 SNEGSKA (reference sequence). The CDR3 length is 12 residues.

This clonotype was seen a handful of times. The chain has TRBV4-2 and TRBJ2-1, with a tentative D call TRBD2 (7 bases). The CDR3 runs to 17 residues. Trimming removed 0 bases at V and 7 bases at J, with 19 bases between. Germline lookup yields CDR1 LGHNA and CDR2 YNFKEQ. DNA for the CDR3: TGTGCCAGCAGCCAAGACCGCGGGGCGGGGGCCATAAATGAGCAGTTCTTC. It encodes CASSQDRGAGAINEQFF.

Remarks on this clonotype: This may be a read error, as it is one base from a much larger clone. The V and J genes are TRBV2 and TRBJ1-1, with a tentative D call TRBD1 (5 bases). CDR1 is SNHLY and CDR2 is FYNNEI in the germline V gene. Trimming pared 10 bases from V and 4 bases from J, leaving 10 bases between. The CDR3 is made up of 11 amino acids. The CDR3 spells CATRGTTEAFF. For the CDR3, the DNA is TGTGCCACACGCGGGACCACTGAAGCTTTCTTT.

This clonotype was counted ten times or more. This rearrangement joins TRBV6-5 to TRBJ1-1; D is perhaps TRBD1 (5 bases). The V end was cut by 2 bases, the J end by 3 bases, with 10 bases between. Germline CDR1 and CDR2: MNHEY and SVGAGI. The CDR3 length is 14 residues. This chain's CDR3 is CASSYTGGYTEAFF. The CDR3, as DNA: TGTGCCAGCAGTTACACGGGGGGTTACACTGAAGCTTTCTTT.

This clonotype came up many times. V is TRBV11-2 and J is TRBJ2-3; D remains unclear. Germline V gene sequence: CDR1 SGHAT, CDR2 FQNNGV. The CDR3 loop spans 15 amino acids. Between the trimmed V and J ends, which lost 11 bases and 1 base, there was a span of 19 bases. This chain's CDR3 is CAGANQGIGTDTQYF. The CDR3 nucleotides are TGTGCCGGCGCCAACCAAGGTATAGGCACAGATACGCAGTATTTT.

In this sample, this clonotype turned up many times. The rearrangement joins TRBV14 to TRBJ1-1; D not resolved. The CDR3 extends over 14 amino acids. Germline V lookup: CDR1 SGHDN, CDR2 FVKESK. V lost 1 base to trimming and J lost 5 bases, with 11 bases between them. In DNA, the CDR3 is TGTGCCAGCAGCCAAGTTTTTGGCGGGACTGAAGCTTTCTTT. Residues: CASSQVFGGTEAFF.

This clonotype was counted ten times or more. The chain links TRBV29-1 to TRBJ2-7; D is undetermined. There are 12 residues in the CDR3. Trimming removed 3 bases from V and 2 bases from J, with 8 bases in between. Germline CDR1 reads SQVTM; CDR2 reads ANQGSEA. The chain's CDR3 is CSVEGHPYEQYF. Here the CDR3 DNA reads TGCAGCGTTGAGGGCCATCCCTACGAGCAGTACTTC.

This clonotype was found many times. CDR3 in amino acids: CASSLSRGYEQYF. In DNA form, the CDR3 reads TGTGCCAGCAGTTTATCCCGAGGGTACGAGCAGTACTTC. V gene TRBV28 combines with J gene TRBJ2-7, with D possibly matching TRBD2 (5 bases). V lost 1 base, J lost 4 bases, and 8 bases lay in between. CDR3 size: 13 residues. Germline V gene lookup returns CDR1 MDHEN and CDR2 SYDVKM.

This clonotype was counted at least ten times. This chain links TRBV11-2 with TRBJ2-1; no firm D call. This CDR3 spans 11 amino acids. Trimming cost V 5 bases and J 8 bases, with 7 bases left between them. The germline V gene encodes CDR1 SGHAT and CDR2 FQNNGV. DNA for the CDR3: TGTGCCAGCAGCCCCCGGGATGAGCAGTTCTTC. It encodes CASSPRDEQFF.

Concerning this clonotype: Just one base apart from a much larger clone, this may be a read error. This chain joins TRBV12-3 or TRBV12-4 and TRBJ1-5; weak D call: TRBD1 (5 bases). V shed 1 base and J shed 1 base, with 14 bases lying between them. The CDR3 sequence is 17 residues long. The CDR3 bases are TGTGCCAGCAGTTTAGACGGAAGGACAATGAGCAATCAGCCCCAGCATTTT. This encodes CASSLDGRTMSNQPQHF.

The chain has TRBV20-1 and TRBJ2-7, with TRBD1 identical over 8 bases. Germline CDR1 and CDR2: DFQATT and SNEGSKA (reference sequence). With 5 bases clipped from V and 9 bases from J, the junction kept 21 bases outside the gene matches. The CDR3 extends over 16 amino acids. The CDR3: CSAGFSGQGALQGQYF. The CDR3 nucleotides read TGCAGTGCTGGTTTCTCAGGCCAGGGGGCCCTACAAGGGCAGTACTTC.